The entry below gives a single TCR beta chain sequence along with its context. Its antigen is not known. This sample was included in a study of T cells in localized non-small cell lung cancer. Whole-study findings and limits: Heterogeneity is still possible, as just one tumor region was sequenced.

Germline CDR1 SGHKS, CDR2 YYEKEE (reference sequence). The CDR3 extends over 14 amino acids. The V gene end was trimmed by 4 bases and the J gene end by 3 bases; junction bases not matched to a gene: 6. Repertoires were generated with immunoSEQ multiplex PCR, while TCRdb's copy carries only in-frame clones and drops some. The table lists tens of thousands of clones, about 90% of them singletons. Sample: PBMCs, taken before any cancer treatment. This chain joins TRBV5-5 and TRBJ2-7; 8 positions match TRBD2. The receptor was derived from a man aged 35 to 69 with stage II squamous cell lung carcinoma. This chain's CDR3 is CASSLGLADYEQYF. The CDR3 DNA sequence: TGTGCCAGCAGCCTCGGACTAGCAGACTACGAGCAGTACTTC.